A selection of T cell receptor beta chains follows, all from one sample in a study of early T cells in non-severe SARS-CoV-2 infection. TCRdb re-derived calls from the 5' RACE reads in MiXCR, one entry per CDR3 protein. The sample lists tens of thousands of distinct CDR3 sequences, 7.5% to 9.5% occurring once. Material: whole blood, obtained at baseline. The receptors stem from an adult who was a healthcare worker with PCR-confirmed SARS-CoV-2 infection or an uninfected control (not recorded which). Each CDR3 is given with its conserved first and last residue. The order of the fields is J gene, clone size, V gene, D gene, CDR3 protein, CDR3 DNA. A D gene is named only where the DNA matches it firmly. Not every row has a clone size; where given, it reads once, few, many or a size class.

TRBJ1-1 | few | TRBV5-5 | NA | CASSLAYRTEAFF | TGTGCCAGCAGCTTGGCCTACAGAACTGAAGCTTTCTTT
TRBJ2-1 | few | TRBV7-2 | TRBD2 | CASSLGTSNEQFF | TGTGCCAGCAGCTTAGGGACTAGCAACGAGCAGTTCTTC
TRBJ2-1 | NA | TRBV10-2 | TRBD2 | CASRSSGRAGDEQFF | TGCGCCAGCCGTTCTAGCGGGAGGGCCGGAGATGAGCAGTTCTTC
TRBJ2-5 | NA | TRBV29-1 | NA | CSVERSYRQETQYF | TGCAGCGTTGAAAGAAGCTACCGACAAGAGACCCAGTACTTC
TRBJ2-1 | few | TRBV20-1 | TRBD2 | CSAGQTSGNLNEQFF | TGCAGTGCAGGTCAGACTAGCGGGAATCTCAATGAGCAGTTCTTC
TRBJ2-6 | many | TRBV9 | NA | CASDSGANVLTF | TGTGCCAGTGACTCTGGGGCCAACGTCCTGACTTTC
TRBJ2-3 | many | TRBV27 | NA | CASSLGLGGDTQYF | TGTGCCAGCAGTTTAGGACTCGGCGGAGATACGCAGTATTTT
TRBJ2-7 | many | TRBV12-3/TRBV12-4 | NA | CASSFSHEQYF | TGTGCCAGCAGTTTTAGCCACGAGCAGTACTTC
TRBJ2-7 | few | TRBV12-3/TRBV12-4 | NA | CASSPSLSYEQYF | TGTGCCAGCAGCCCGTCTCTTTCCTACGAGCAGTACTTC
TRBJ2-5 | NA | TRBV5-1 | TRBD1 | CASSLTGVSQETQYF | TGCGCCAGCAGCTTAACAGGGGTTTCCCAAGAGACCCAGTACTTC
TRBJ1-3 | many | TRBV12-3/TRBV12-4 | NA | CASSPKRGALGNTIYF | TGTGCCAGCAGTCCTAAGCGGGGAGCTCTTGGAAACACCATATATTTT
TRBJ2-4 | many | TRBV13 | TRBD1 | CASSLTGGAAKNIQYF | TGTGCCAGCAGCCTGACAGGGGGCGCCGCCAAAAACATTCAGTACTTC
TRBJ2-7 | NA | TRBV2 | NA | CASSRQAAYEQYF | TGTGCCAGCTCACGACAGGCCGCCTACGAGCAGTACTTC
TRBJ1-1 | few | TRBV7-9 | NA | CASSLALGEGTEAFF | TGTGCCAGCAGCTTAGCGCTTGGGGAGGGCACTGAAGCTTTCTTT
TRBJ2-5 | few | TRBV28 | NA | CASSLAGVKETQYF | TGTGCCAGCAGTTTAGCAGGAGTAAAAGAGACCCAGTACTTC
TRBJ2-7 | medium-sized | TRBV10-3 | TRBD1 | CAISERTGDEQYF | TGTGCCATCAGTGAGAGGACAGGGGACGAGCAGTACTTC
TRBJ2-1 | NA | TRBV6-2/TRBV6-3 | NA | CASSYAGPYDEQFF | TGTGCCAGCAGTTATGCAGGACCCTACGATGAGCAGTTCTTC
TRBJ1-6 | few | TRBV7-9 | NA | CASSFREAGNSPLHF | TGTGCCAGCAGCTTTAGGGAGGCAGGAAATTCACCCCTCCACTTT
TRBJ2-2 | NA | TRBV5-4 | NA | CASSPAEGALRNGELFF | TGTGCCAGCAGCCCGGCGGAGGGGGCGCTTAGAAACGGGGAGCTGTTTTTT
TRBJ2-1 | NA | TRBV12-3/TRBV12-4 | NA | CATQRTYNEQFF | TGTGCCACGCAGAGGACTTACAATGAGCAGTTCTTC
TRBJ2-2 | NA | TRBV2 | NA | CANSRGRGPGELFF | TGTGCCAACTCGCGGGGCCGGGGGCCCGGGGAGCTGTTTTTT
TRBJ2-7 | NA | TRBV3-1 | TRBD2 | CASSQETSGRNEQYF | TGTGCCAGCAGCCAAGAGACTAGCGGGAGAAACGAGCAGTACTTC
TRBJ1-6 | NA | TRBV7-9 | NA | CASSLGGSPLHF | TGTGCCAGCAGCTTAGGGGGATCACCCCTCCACTTT
TRBJ2-7 | NA | TRBV3-1 | TRBD2 | CASSHFGTSTSPYEQYF | TGTGCCAGCAGCCACTTCGGGACTAGCACCAGTCCCTACGAGCAGTACTTC
TRBJ1-2 | NA | TRBV12-3/TRBV12-4 | TRBD1 | CASSLGDRGSANGYTF | TGTGCCAGCAGTTTGGGGGACAGGGGATCCGCGAATGGCTACACCTTC
TRBJ2-7 | NA | TRBV5-6 | NA | CASSLGLGLAEQYF | TGTGCCAGCAGCTTGGGCCTGGGGTTGGCCGAGCAGTACTTC
TRBJ2-5 | many | TRBV11-1 | NA | CASSLRAGETQYF | TGTGCCAGCAGCTTACGCGCCGGGGAGACCCAGTACTTC
TRBJ1-1 | many | TRBV20-1 | NA | CSAREGARTEAFF | TGCAGTGCTAGAGAGGGGGCAAGGACTGAAGCTTTCTTT
TRBJ2-1 | NA | TRBV4-2 | TRBD2 | CASSQDSGGLDEQFF | TGTGCCAGCAGCCAAGACTCGGGAGGGTTGGATGAGCAGTTCTTC
TRBJ2-1 | NA | TRBV12-3/TRBV12-4 | NA | CASRFRGDGNEQFF | TGTGCCAGCAGATTTAGAGGGGATGGCAATGAGCAGTTCTTC
TRBJ2-1 | NA | TRBV7-2 | TRBD2 | CASRPGLTEGNEQFF | TGTGCCAGCAGACCGGGACTAACAGAAGGCAATGAGCAGTTCTTC
TRBJ1-6 | NA | TRBV21-1 | NA | CASSKAHSRVGLAKSPLHF | TGTGCCAGCAGCAAAGCGCACTCCAGGGTGGGCCTGGCTAAGTCACCCCTCCACTTT
TRBJ1-1 | NA | TRBV10-1 | TRBD1 | CASSERPPGQDTEAFF | TGCGCCAGCAGTGAGCGGCCGCCCGGACAGGACACTGAAGCTTTCTTT
TRBJ2-7 | few | TRBV5-1 | NA | CASSFGQLLSYEQYF | TGCGCCAGCAGCTTTGGACAGCTACTGTCCTACGAGCAGTACTTC
TRBJ2-5 | many | TRBV11-3 | NA | CASSLEEKETQYF | TGTGCCAGCAGCTTAGAAGAGAAGGAGACCCAGTACTTC
TRBJ2-3 | NA | TRBV7-9 | NA | CASSYLMADTQYF | TGTGCCAGCAGCTACCTAATGGCAGATACGCAGTATTTT
TRBJ2-3 | NA | TRBV6-5 | NA | CASGRGAWADTQYF | TGTGCCAGCGGCCGGGGGGCCTGGGCAGATACGCAGTATTTT
TRBJ2-5 | many | TRBV9 | TRBD2 | CASSALAGGQETQYF | TGTGCCAGCAGCGCGTTAGCGGGGGGGCAAGAGACCCAGTACTTC
TRBJ2-6 | NA | TRBV5-5 | NA | CASSLEGGSGANVLTF | TGTGCCAGCAGCTTGGAGGGGGGCTCTGGGGCCAACGTCCTGACTTTC
TRBJ2-3 | many | TRBV12-3/TRBV12-4 | TRBD2 | CASSSGLAGTTSTDTQYF | TGTGCCAGCAGTTCGGGACTAGCGGGAACAACTAGCACAGATACGCAGTATTTT
TRBJ1-6 | NA | TRBV7-6 | NA | CASSSGQNSPLHF | TGTGCCAGCAGCTCGGGACAAAATTCACCCCTCCACTTT
TRBJ2-3 | NA | TRBV6-5 | TRBD2 | CASRAGLAGVTDTQYF | TGTGCCAGCAGGGCGGGACTAGCGGGAGTTACAGATACGCAGTATTTT
TRBJ2-7 | few | TRBV9 | TRBD2 | CASSPRVAGAYEQYF | TGTGCCAGCAGCCCCCGGGTAGCGGGAGCCTACGAGCAGTACTTC
TRBJ1-4 | NA | TRBV19 | TRBD1 | CASSMGQGGEKLFF | TGTGCCAGTAGTATGGGACAGGGTGGTGAAAAACTGTTTTTT
TRBJ2-2 | many | TRBV2 | NA | CASRSGTNTGELFF | TGTGCCAGCAGGTCGGGGACGAACACCGGGGAGCTGTTTTTT
TRBJ2-7 | few | TRBV27 | TRBD2 | CASSPSLAGGPYEQYF | TGTGCCAGCAGTCCCTCCCTAGCGGGAGGGCCCTACGAGCAGTACTTC
TRBJ2-7 | few | TRBV11-2 | NA | CASSLVQAAYEQYF | TGTGCCAGCAGCTTAGTACAGGCCGCCTACGAGCAGTACTTC
TRBJ2-2 | few | TRBV7-9 | NA | CASSLVMVGDTGELFF | TGTGCCAGCAGCTTAGTGATGGTGGGGGACACCGGGGAGCTGTTTTTT
TRBJ1-1 | NA | TRBV12-3/TRBV12-4 | NA | CASSFTVNTEAFF | TGTGCCAGCAGTTTCACAGTGAACACTGAAGCTTTCTTT
TRBJ2-1 | NA | TRBV19 | NA | CASSMGRDEQFF | TGTGCCAGTAGTATGGGCAGGGACGAGCAGTTCTTC